Described below is a single TCR beta chain sequence and its context. How the authors handled the data: Amplifying reference gene primers gave estimates of nucleated cell counts. TCRdb keeps only in-frame clones here, not all; method: immunoSEQ multiplex PCR. The V and J calls and clone size come from that table; D and trimming were worked out from the DNA. The table shows approximately 240,000 clones, with around 90% occurring only once. The sample comes from a study of blood T cell repertoires in COVID-19. Study in general: COVID-19 samples collected from the United States, Italy and Spain covered acute and convalescent phases.

Trimming stripped 4 bases from V and 5 bases from J, with 23 bases between. The germline V gene encodes CDR1 SEHNR and CDR2 FQNEAQ (reference sequence). The CDR3 is made up of 18 amino acids. Sequencing was performed on peripheral blood. The chain is built from TRBV7-9 and TRBJ2-2; a weak D match, TRBD2 (7 bases). The clonotype originates from a woman aged 18-30 years who had recovered from COVID-19. CDR3 in amino acids: CASSSRRRGGVQTGELFF. The CDR3 bases are TGTGCCAGCAGCTCCCGGCGGAGGGGGGGAGTGCAGACCGGGGAGCTGTTTTTT.